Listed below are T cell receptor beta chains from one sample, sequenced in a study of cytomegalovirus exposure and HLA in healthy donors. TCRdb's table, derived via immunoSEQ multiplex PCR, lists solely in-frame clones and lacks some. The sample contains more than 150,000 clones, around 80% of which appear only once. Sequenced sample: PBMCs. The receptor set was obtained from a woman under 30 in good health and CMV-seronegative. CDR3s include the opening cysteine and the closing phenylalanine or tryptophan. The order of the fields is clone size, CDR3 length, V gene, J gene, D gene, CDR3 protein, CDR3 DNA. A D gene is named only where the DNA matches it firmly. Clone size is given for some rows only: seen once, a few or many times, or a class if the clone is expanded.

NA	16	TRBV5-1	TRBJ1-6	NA	CASSSGGLGYNSPLHF	TGCGCCAGCAGCTCGGGGGGGTTGGGGTATAATTCACCCCTCCACTTT
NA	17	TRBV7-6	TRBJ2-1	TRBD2	CASSLGGGASSYNEQFF	TGTGCCAGCAGCTTAGGGGGGGGAGCCAGCTCCTACAATGAGCAGTTCTTC
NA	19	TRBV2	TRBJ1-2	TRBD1	CASSPLHPQSTGGGHGYTF	TGTGCCAGCAGTCCCCTTCATCCCCAATCGACAGGGGGCGGTCATGGCTACACCTTC
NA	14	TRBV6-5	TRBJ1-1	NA	CASSYSDSGTEAFF	TGTGCCAGCAGTTACAGTGACTCGGGTACTGAAGCTTTCTTT
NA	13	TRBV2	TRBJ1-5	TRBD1	CASGRQGWQPQHF	TGTGCCAGCGGGAGACAGGGCTGGCAGCCCCAGCATTTT
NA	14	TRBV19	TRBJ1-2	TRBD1	CASSTSGTAYGYTF	TGTGCCAGTAGTACCTCTGGGACAGCCTATGGCTACACCTTC
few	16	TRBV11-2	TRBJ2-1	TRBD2	CASSLEARGGYNEQFF	TGTGCCAGCAGCTTAGAGGCCCGGGGGGGATACAATGAGCAGTTCTTC
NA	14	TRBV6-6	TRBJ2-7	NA	CASREGGPPYEQYF	TGTGCCAGCAGGGAGGGGGGGCCCCCCTACGAGCAGTACTTC
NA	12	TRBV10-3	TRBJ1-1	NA	CAAKGRGTEAFF	TGTGCCGCGAAAGGTCGGGGCACTGAAGCTTTCTTT
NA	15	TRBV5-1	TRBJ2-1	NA	CASSLVGAGNNEQFF	TGCGCCAGCAGCTTGGTCGGGGCGGGGAACAATGAGCAGTTCTTC
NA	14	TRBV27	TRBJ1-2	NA	CASSSPGRDYGYTF	TGTGCCAGCAGTTCCCCAGGGAGGGACTATGGCTACACCTTC
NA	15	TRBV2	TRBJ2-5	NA	CASRPPGGGQETQYF	TGTGCCAGCCGGCCGCCGGGGGGCGGACAAGAGACCCAGTACTTC
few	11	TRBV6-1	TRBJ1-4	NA	CASNRQEKLFF	TGTGCCAGCAATCGTCAGGAAAAACTGTTTTTT
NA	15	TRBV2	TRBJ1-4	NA	CASSDARTTFGKLFF	TGTGCCAGCAGTGACGCGCGGACTACCTTTGGAAAACTGTTTTTT
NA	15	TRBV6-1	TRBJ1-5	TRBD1	CASSPDRGGNQPQHF	TGTGCCAGCAGTCCCGACAGGGGGGGCAATCAGCCCCAGCATTTT
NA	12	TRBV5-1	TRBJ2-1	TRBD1	CASSLDRGEQFF	TGCGCCAGCAGCTTGGACAGGGGGGAGCAGTTCTTC
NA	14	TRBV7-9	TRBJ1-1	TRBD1	CASSLTGVGTEAFF	TGTGCCAGCAGCTTAACAGGGGTAGGCACTGAAGCTTTCTTT
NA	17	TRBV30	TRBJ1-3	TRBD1	CAWSVALGQYSGNTIYF	TGTGCCTGGAGTGTCGCATTGGGACAGTACTCTGGAAACACCATATATTTT
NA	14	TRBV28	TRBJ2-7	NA	CASSGRDLNYEQYF	TGTGCCAGCAGTGGGCGAGATTTAAACTACGAGCAGTACTTC
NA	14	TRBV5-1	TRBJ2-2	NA	CASKQARATGELFF	TGCGCCAGTAAGCAGGCGAGGGCTACCGGGGAGCTGTTTTTT
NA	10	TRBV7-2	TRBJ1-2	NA	CASGGYGYTF	TGTGCCAGCGGCGGGTATGGCTACACCTTC
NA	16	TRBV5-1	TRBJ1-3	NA	CASSARFQDSGNTIYF	TGCGCCAGCAGCGCACGGTTTCAGGACTCTGGAAACACCATATATTTT
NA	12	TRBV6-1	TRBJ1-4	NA	CASRAGLEKLFF	TGTGCCAGCAGGGCAGGTTTAGAAAAACTGTTTTTT
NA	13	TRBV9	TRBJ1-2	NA	CASSVRDSYGYTF	TGTGCCAGCAGCGTAAGGGACTCCTATGGCTACACCTTC
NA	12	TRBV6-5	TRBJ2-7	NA	CAHPGGAYEQYF	TGTGCCCACCCCGGTGGAGCCTACGAGCAGTACTTC
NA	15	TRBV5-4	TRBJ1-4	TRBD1	CASSPAGTGNEKLFF	TGTGCCAGCAGCCCCGCCGGGACAGGGAATGAAAAACTGTTTTTT
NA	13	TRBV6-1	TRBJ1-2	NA	CASSFLRGSGYTF	TGTGCCAGCAGTTTCCTACGAGGTAGTGGCTACACCTTC
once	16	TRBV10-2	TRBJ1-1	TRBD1	CASSEGTGTVATEAFF	TGCGCCAGCAGTGAGGGGACAGGGACCGTAGCCACTGAAGCTTTCTTT
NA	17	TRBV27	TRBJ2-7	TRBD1	CASSLSHRGRRVYEQYF	TGTGCCAGCAGTTTATCTCACAGGGGGCGTAGGGTGTACGAGCAGTACTTC
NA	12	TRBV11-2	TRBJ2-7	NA	CASSSQAYEQYF	TGTGCCAGCAGTTCCCAGGCCTACGAGCAGTACTTC
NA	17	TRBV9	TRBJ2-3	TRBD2	CASSSRTSGVFTDTQYF	TGTGCCAGCAGCTCCCGGACTAGCGGGGTGTTCACAGATACGCAGTATTTT
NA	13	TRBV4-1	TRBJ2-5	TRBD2	CASSRDYQETQYF	TGCGCCAGCAGCCGGGACTATCAAGAGACCCAGTACTTC
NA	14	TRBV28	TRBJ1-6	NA	CASSSGLNNSPLHF	TGTGCCAGCAGTTCGGGACTCAATAATTCACCCCTCCACTTT
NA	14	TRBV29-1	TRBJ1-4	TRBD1	CSVWKDRGNEKLFF	TGCAGCGTTTGGAAGGACAGGGGTAATGAAAAACTGTTTTTT
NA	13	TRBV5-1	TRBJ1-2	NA	CASSLVGGYGYTF	TGCGCCAGCAGCTTGGTGGGGGGATATGGCTACACCTTC
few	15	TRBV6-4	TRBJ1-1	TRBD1	CASRNRGGGNTEAFF	TGTGCCAGCAGAAACAGGGGTGGGGGGAACACTGAAGCTTTCTTT
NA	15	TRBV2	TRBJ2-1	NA	CASKGSLAPYNEQFF	TGTGCCAGCAAGGGGTCACTAGCCCCCTACAATGAGCAGTTCTTC
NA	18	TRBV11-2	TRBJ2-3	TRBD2	CASRPPPAGGPERDTQYF	TGTGCCAGCAGGCCCCCTCCAGCGGGGGGACCGGAAAGGGATACGCAGTATTTT
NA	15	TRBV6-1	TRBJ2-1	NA	CASRSTIHSRNEQFF	TGTGCCAGCAGATCGACTATACATAGTCGTAATGAGCAGTTCTTC